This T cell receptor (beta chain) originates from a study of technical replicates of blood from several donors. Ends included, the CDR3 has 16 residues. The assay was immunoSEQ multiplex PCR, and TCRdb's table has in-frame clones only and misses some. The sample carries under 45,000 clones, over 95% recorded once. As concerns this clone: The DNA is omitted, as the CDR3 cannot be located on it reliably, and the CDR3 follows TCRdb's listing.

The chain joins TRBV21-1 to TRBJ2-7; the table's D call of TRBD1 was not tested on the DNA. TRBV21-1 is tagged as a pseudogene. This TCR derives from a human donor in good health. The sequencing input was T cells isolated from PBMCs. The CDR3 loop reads CASSIPFGQGAYEQYF.